One sample yielded the 2 T cell receptor beta chains listed below, sequenced in a study of blood T cell repertoires in COVID-19. Produced via immunoSEQ multiplex PCR; TCRdb's table is partial and in-frame only. The table shows approximately 120,000 clones, with about 89% occurring only once. The sample taken for sequencing was peripheral blood. Source of these receptors: a human donor with acute or convalescent COVID-19. The donor label of this sample is uncertain.

The rearrangement uses TRBV28 and TRBJ1-5, with 9 bases lining up with TRBD1. CDR3 length: 14 amino acids. V trimming: 2 bases; J trimming: 7 bases; junction bases outside the gene matches: 3. Germline CDR1 is MDHEN and CDR2 is SYDVKM. The chain's CDR3 is CASSLGTGWQPQHF. The CDR3 nucleotides are TGTGCCAGCAGTTTAGGGACAGGGTGGCAGCCCCAGCATTTT.

The rearrangement joins TRBV10-3 to TRBJ1-1, with TRBD1 matching 11 bases. J gave up 0 bases and V 0 bases, and 3 bases lay outside the gene matches. The CDR3 loop spans 17 amino acids. Germline CDR1 reads ENHRY; CDR2 reads SYGVKD. For the CDR3, the DNA is TGTGCCATCAGTGAGTCTGGACAGGGGGCTATGAACACTGAAGCTTTCTTT. Translated, it gives CAISESGQGAMNTEAFF.